A selection of T cell receptor beta chains follows, all from one sample in a study of blood T cells in healthy people across ages. TCRdb analysed the 5' RACE reads with MiXCR anew, one entry per CDR3 protein. The sample consists of approximately 730,000 distinct CDR3 sequences, approximately 55% of them appearing once. The sample taken for sequencing was blood. These receptor sequences come from a man at least 80 years old in good health. Each CDR3 is given with its conserved first and last residue. A D gene is named only where the DNA matches it firmly. Clone size is given for some rows only: seen once, a few or many times, or a class if the clone is expanded.

size	D	V	J	CDR3	DNA
few	NA	TRBV25-1	TRBJ2-1	CATNRGAAEQFF	TGTGCCACCAATCGTGGGGCAGCTGAGCAGTTCTTC
many	TRBD1	TRBV3-1	TRBJ1-1	CASSPTGSEAFF	TGTGCCAGCAGCCCGACAGGGTCTGAAGCTTTCTTT
few	NA	TRBV29-1	TRBJ2-5	CSVDRVAGETQYF	TGCAGCGTTGATCGGGTAGCAGGGGAGACCCAGTACTTC
NA	TRBD2	TRBV11-2	TRBJ2-1	CASSTTSGRPNEQFF	TGTGCCAGCAGCACCACTAGCGGGAGACCCAATGAGCAGTTCTTC
NA	TRBD2	TRBV10-3	TRBJ2-1	CATSGNNEQFF	TGTGCCACTAGCGGGAACAATGAGCAGTTCTTC
NA	NA	TRBV4-2	TRBJ2-7	CASSQDRRFSEQYF	TGTGCCAGCAGCCAAGATCGTCGTTTCAGCGAGCAGTACTTC
NA	NA	TRBV24-1	TRBJ2-1	CATSDPGAGSYNEQFF	TGTGCCACCAGTGATCCCGGAGCAGGCTCCTACAATGAGCAGTTCTTC
NA	TRBD1	TRBV25-1	TRBJ2-5	CASSLQGARETQYF	TGTGCCAGCAGTTTACAGGGGGCCAGGGAGACCCAGTACTTC
many	TRBD1	TRBV4-2	TRBJ2-7	CASSQVIGAGGYEQYF	TGTGCCAGCAGCCAAGTGATCGGAGCAGGGGGCTACGAGCAGTACTTC
NA	NA	TRBV7-9	TRBJ1-4	CASSPPGTTNEKLFF	TGTGCCAGCAGTCCGCCGGGAACGACTAATGAAAAACTGTTTTTT
NA	TRBD2	TRBV4-1	TRBJ2-3	CASSQDLEAGRRYAYF	TGCGCCAGCAGCCAAGATTTGGAAGCGGGAAGGAGATACGCGTATTTT
NA	NA	TRBV5-6	TRBJ2-5	CACSSLLEQYF	TGTGCCTGCAGCTCCCTCCTGGAGCAGTACTTC
NA	NA	TRBV2	TRBJ2-7	CASSSKGGRAYEQYF	TGTGCCAGCAGTTCAAAGGGGGGCAGGGCCTACGAGCAGTACTTC
few	NA	TRBV20-1	TRBJ2-7	CSARTASYEQYF	TGCAGTGCCCGGACAGCTAGCTACGAGCAGTACTTC
NA	TRBD1	TRBV6-1	TRBJ1-3	CATSIPSGTGGNTIYF	TGTGCCACTAGCATCCCCTCCGGGACAGGCGGAAACACCATATATTTT
NA	NA	TRBV5-1	TRBJ2-1	CASGRGERSKNEQFF	TGCGCGAGCGGCCGGGGTGAGAGGAGTAAGAATGAGCAGTTCTTC
NA	NA	TRBV20-1	TRBJ2-7	CSASSGSEQYF	TGCAGTGCTAGCTCGGGGTCCGAGCAGTACTTC
NA	TRBD2	TRBV2	TRBJ2-1	CASRGLAGDNEQFF	TGTGCCAGCAGGGGACTAGCGGGAGACAATGAGCAGTTCTTC
NA	TRBD2	TRBV24-1	TRBJ2-1	CATSAGPSGSSDEQFF	TGTGCCACCAGTGCCGGGCCTAGCGGGAGTTCCGATGAGCAGTTCTTC
NA	NA	TRBV7-6	TRBJ2-5	CASSLGLPGDKETQYF	TGTGCCAGCAGCTTAGGATTGCCGGGAGACAAAGAGACCCAGTACTTC
NA	NA	TRBV24-1	TRBJ2-1	CATSGMTPQSSYNEQFF	TGTGCCACCAGTGGTATGACTCCCCAAAGCTCCTACAATGAGCAGTTCTTC
NA	TRBD1	TRBV3-1	TRBJ1-5	CASSRVQGADQPQHF	TGTGCCAGCAGCCGGGTTCAGGGGGCCGATCAGCCCCAGCATTTT
NA	TRBD2	TRBV7-9	TRBJ2-7	CASSSYSPGLVYEQYF	TGTGCCAGCAGCTCATACAGTCCGGGACTAGTATACGAGCAGTACTTC
NA	TRBD1	TRBV4-1	TRBJ2-5	CASSQDLIAGTGGGLVETQYF	TGCGCCAGCAGCCAAGATCTGATCGCCGGGACAGGGGGCGGCTTGGTGGAGACCCAGTACTTC
few	NA	TRBV7-2	TRBJ1-5	CASSHTVGGFQPQHF	TGTGCCAGCAGCCATACCGTGGGGGGGTTTCAGCCCCAGCATTTT
NA	NA	TRBV20-1	TRBJ2-3	CSALIPSTDTQYF	TGCAGTGCACTCATCCCCAGCACAGATACGCAGTATTTT
NA	NA	TRBV2	TRBJ1-1	CASRETVLNTEAFF	TGTGCCAGCAGGGAGACAGTTTTGAACACTGAAGCTTTCTTT